The entry below gives a single TCR beta chain sequence along with its context. How the authors handled the data: Using reference gene primer amplification, nucleated cell counts were estimated. The table came from immunoSEQ multiplex PCR; TCRdb's copy has only in-frame clones and leaves some out. The V and J calls and clone size come from that table; D and trimming were worked out from the DNA. This table holds just over 150,000 clones, under 90% found once. Looked up from germline, CDR1 is MNHEY and CDR2 is SVGAGI. This CDR3 spans 15 amino acids. J gave up 7 bases and V 2 bases, and 5 bases lay outside the gene matches. The record originates from a study of blood T cell repertoires in COVID-19. About the research overall: The analysed material was cDNA or gDNA that came from T cells, B-cell-depleted T cells, or PBMCs.

Source material: peripheral blood. This clonotype was sampled from a man aged 60 to 75 with acute or convalescent COVID-19. This rearrangement joins TRBV6-5 to TRBJ2-1, with 10 positions matching TRBD2. DNA of the CDR3: TGTGCCAGCAGTTACGGGCTAGCGGGGGTTAATGAGCAGTTCTTC. Its translation: CASSYGLAGVNEQFF.